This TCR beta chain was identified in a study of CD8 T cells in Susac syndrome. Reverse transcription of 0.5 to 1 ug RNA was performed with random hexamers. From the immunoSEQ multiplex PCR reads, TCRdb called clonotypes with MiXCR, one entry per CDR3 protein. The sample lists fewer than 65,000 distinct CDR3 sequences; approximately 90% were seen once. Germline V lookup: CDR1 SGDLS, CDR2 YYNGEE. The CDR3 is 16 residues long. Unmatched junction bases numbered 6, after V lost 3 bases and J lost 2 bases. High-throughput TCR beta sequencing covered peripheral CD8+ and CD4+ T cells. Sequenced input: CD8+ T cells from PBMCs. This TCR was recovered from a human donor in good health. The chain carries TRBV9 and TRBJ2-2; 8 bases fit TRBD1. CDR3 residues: CASSGVGTGNTGELFF. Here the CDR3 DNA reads TGTGCCAGCAGCGGAGTTGGGACAGGAAACACCGGGGAGCTGTTTTTT.